This TCR beta chain was documented in a study of blood T cell repertoires in COVID-19. Generated by immunoSEQ multiplex PCR, the TCRdb table keeps only in-frame clones and is missing some. The repertoire holds around 40,000 clones, more than 75% seen once, with around 13% in the top ten. This CDR3 is built from 16 residues. Per germline, CDR1 KGHSH and CDR2 LQKENI. With V trimmed by 4 bases and J by 6 bases, 5 bases remained unmatched. This clone has just one count. Sequenced input: peripheral blood. The TCR originated in a human donor in a cohort sampled during active COVID-19. The V and J genes are TRBV18 and TRBJ1-6; the match to TRBD1 covers 11 bases. For the CDR3, the DNA is TGTGCCAGCTCACTAGGACAGGGGGCGCGTAATTCACCCCTCCACTTT. Translating it yields CASSLGQGARNSPLHF.